Below, 21 T cell receptor beta chains from the same sample are listed, as sequenced in a study of T cells in localized non-small cell lung cancer (TCRdb year 2020). Library method: the immunoSEQ multiplex PCR assay. The table was pulled from immuneACCESS by TCRdb, which kept in-frame rearrangements only. Such tables lose some clones; where checked, under half of the loss comes from unresolved V genes, and the rest has no known cause. The sample yields around 20,000 clones; roughly nine tenths were counted once. The ten largest account for 2.5% to 3% of the sample. Specimen: peripheral blood, collected before any cancer treatment. Source of these receptors: a woman aged 35-75 years with stage I lung adenocarcinoma.

This rearrangement joins TRBV7-8 to TRBJ2-3; D is undetermined. Germline-derived CDR1 and CDR2 are SGHVS and FQNEAQ. The CDR3 runs 15 residues. V shed 2 bases and J shed 0 bases, with 9 bases lying between them. The CDR3 loop is CASSLRVTSTDTQYF. The CDR3 region has the DNA TGTGCCAGCAGCTTACGGGTCACCAGCACAGATACGCAGTATTTT.

The chain recombines TRBV27 with TRBJ2-5, with D perhaps TRBD2 (6 bases). CDR3 size: 17 residues. The germline CDR1 and CDR2 sequences are MNHEY and SMNVEV (reference sequence). The germline V and J ends were trimmed by 5 bases and 4 bases, with 23 bases remaining between them. As DNA, the CDR3 is TGTGCCAGCAGTCTCGCTCCGGGGGAGAATGTGTTAGAGACCCAGTACTTC. Protein: CASSLAPGENVLETQYF.

V and J are TRBV30 and TRBJ2-2; D may be TRBD2 (6 bases). Germline V gene sequence: CDR1 GTSNPN, CDR2 SVGIG (reference sequence). This CDR3 has 15 amino acids. V was pared by 4 bases and J by 6 bases, with 18 bases between. The CDR3 DNA reads as TGTGCCTGGACCCTCGGACTATTCGCAGCCGGGGAGCTGTTTTTT. Its protein is CAWTLGLFAAGELFF.

The CDR3 region has the DNA TGTGCCAGCAGTCGCCGGGGGGGGGCCTACGAGCAGTACTTC. This encodes CASSRRGGAYEQYF. The chain joins TRBV27 to TRBJ2-7; 8 positions match TRBD2. The CDR3 length is 14 residues. With 5 bases clipped from V and 2 bases from J, the junction kept 5 bases outside the gene matches. Germline CDR1 reads MNHEY; CDR2 reads SMNVEV (reference sequence).

This chain uses TRBV2 with TRBJ2-1; perhaps TRBD2 as D (5 bases). The CDR3 has 14 residues. Trimming took off 4 bases at V and 1 base at J, with 8 bases between the two ends. Germline V gene sequence: CDR1 SNHLY, CDR2 FYNNEI. CDR3 protein: CASSAWTSYNEQFF. Here the CDR3 DNA reads TGTGCCAGCAGTGCCTGGACTTCCTACAATGAGCAGTTCTTC.

The chain combines TRBV5-5 with TRBJ2-1; TRBD2 aligns across 13 bases. Trimming at V came to 2 bases and at J to 9 bases, leaving 2 bases not matched to a gene. This CDR3 contains 14 residues. In germline, CDR1 is SGHKS, CDR2 YYEKEE (reference sequence). CDR3 coding DNA: TGTGCCAGCAGCTTTGGACTAGCGGGAGTTGAGCAGTTCTTC. It encodes CASSFGLAGVEQFF. The variable domain in full, completed from reference TRBV5-5 and TRBJ2-1, reads DAGVTQSPTHLIKTRGQQVTLRCSPISGHKSVSWYQQVLGQGPQFIFQYYEKEERGRGNFPDRFSARQFPNYSSELNVNALLLGDSALYLCASSFGLAGVEQFFGPGTRLTVL.

This chain connects TRBV13 to TRBJ2-3; 9 positions match TRBD1. Germline V CDR1 and CDR2: PRHDT, FYEKMQ (reference sequence). The CDR3 sequence is 16 residues long. V was pared by 1 base and J by 5 bases, with 7 bases of the junction left unmatched. CDR3 region: CASSLVRTGVGDTQYF. The CDR3 DNA reads as TGTGCCAGCAGCTTAGTACGGACAGGGGTGGGAGATACGCAGTATTTT.

J is TRBJ1-1 and V is TRBV19; perhaps TRBD1 as D (5 bases). Germline V CDR1 and CDR2: LNHDA, SQIVND (reference sequence). The CDR3 is made up of 16 amino acids. Between the trimmed V and J ends, which lost 6 bases and 0 bases, there was a span of 17 bases. The CDR3 here is CASRRSGAQMNTEAFF. In DNA form, the CDR3 reads TGTGCCAGTAGACGGAGCGGGGCGCAAATGAACACTGAAGCTTTCTTT.

The genes are TRBV5-1 and TRBJ2-7; perhaps TRBD2 as D (5 bases). Germline V gene sequence: CDR1 SGHRS, CDR2 YFSETQ. V lost 0 bases and J 0 bases, leaving 7 bases between the germline ends. The CDR3 spans 14 residues. CDR3 protein: CASSLAEGSYEQYF. DNA for the CDR3: TGCGCCAGCAGCTTGGCCGAGGGCTCCTACGAGCAGTACTTC.

V gene TRBV28 combines with J gene TRBJ2-2; D possibly matches TRBD1 or TRBD2 (5 bases each). Per the germline V gene, CDR1 is MDHEN and CDR2 is SYDVKM. The CDR3 totals 16 residues. Trimming shortened V by 1 base and J by 6 bases, and 15 bases separated the two germline ends. DNA of the CDR3: TGTGCCAGCAGTTTATTCGGGGCGAGTTGGTCCGGGGAGCTGTTTTTT. It yields the protein CASSLFGASWSGELFF.

A word on this clone: Other DNA sequences in the sample encode the same CDR3. V is TRBV7-3 and J is TRBJ2-1; the D is unclear. Germline CDR1 is SGHTA and CDR2 is FQGTGA. This CDR3 is 13 amino acids long. V was pared by 2 bases and J by 5 bases, with 7 bases between. As DNA, the CDR3 is TGTGCCAGCAGCTTAGGGCAGAACAATGAGCAGTTCTTC. Protein sequence: CASSLGQNNEQFF.

V is TRBV15 and J is TRBJ2-6; TRBD2 agrees at 7 bases. The CDR3 length is 15 residues. CDR1 and CDR2 (germline): LNHNV, YYDKDF (reference sequence). Trimming removed 6 bases from V and 2 bases from J; junction bases left unmatched: 4. CDR3 amino acids: CATSTGGAGANVLTF. The DNA for the CDR3 is TGTGCCACCAGTACGGGGGGAGCTGGGGCCAACGTCCTGACTTTC. The variable domain in full, with the rest retrieved from reference TRBV15 and TRBJ2-6, is DAMVIQNPRYQVTQFGKPVTLSCSQTLNHNVMYWYQQKSSQAPKLLFHYYDKDFNNEADTPDNFQSRRPNTSFCFLDIRSPGLGDTAMYLCATSTGGAGANVLTFGAGSRLTVL.

V gene TRBV15 combines with J gene TRBJ1-2; the D is unclear. Germline CDR1 LNHNV, CDR2 YYDKDF (reference sequence). The CDR3 is 13 residues long. V was cut by 0 bases and J by 5 bases, with 7 bases left in between. CDR3 sequence: CATSRDQGYGYTF. CDR3 DNA: TGTGCCACCAGCAGAGATCAAGGTTATGGCTACACCTTC.

The chain employs TRBV14 and TRBJ1-5; 7 nucleotides line up with TRBD1. This CDR3 spans 14 amino acids. Germline-derived CDR1 and CDR2 are SGHDN and FVKESK. The V gene end was trimmed by 6 bases and the J gene end by 5 bases; junction bases not matched to a gene: 7. The CDR3 sequence is CASSPTGEDQPQHF. The CDR3 DNA reads TGTGCCAGCAGTCCTACAGGGGAGGATCAGCCCCAGCATTTT. The full variable domain, its missing parts supplied by reference TRBV14 and TRBJ1-5, is EAGVTQFPSHSVIEKGQTVTLRCDPISGHDNLYWYRRVMGKEIKFLLHFVKESKQDESGMPNNRFLAERTGGTYSTLKVQPAELEDSGVYFCASSPTGEDQPQHFGDGTRLSIL.

The V and J genes are TRBV19 and TRBJ2-5, with TRBD1 matching over 9 bases. The V gene's germline CDR1 is LNHDA and CDR2 SQIVND (reference sequence). CDR3 size: 14 residues. V trimming: 5 bases; J trimming: 10 bases; junction bases outside the gene matches: 11. CDR3 residues: CASSLPGTGTRQYF. The DNA of the CDR3 is TGTGCCAGTAGTCTCCCCGGGACAGGGACCCGCCAGTACTTC.

This clone occurred a few times. This chain joins TRBV18 and TRBJ2-2; D not resolved. V lost 3 bases, J lost 3 bases, and 14 bases lay in between. The length of the CDR3 is 16 residues. Germline V gene lookup returns CDR1 KGHSH and CDR2 LQKENI. The CDR3 sequence is CASSPSVAADTGELFF. DNA of the CDR3: TGTGCCAGCTCACCCTCTGTAGCAGCCGACACCGGGGAGCTGTTTTTT.

In its sample, this clone was seen once. The V call is TRBV28, the J call TRBJ1-6, with TRBD1 as a possible D gene (5 bases). Germline loops: CDR1 MDHEN, CDR2 SYDVKM. The CDR3 spans 12 residues. The germline V and J ends were trimmed by 6 bases and 10 bases, with 10 bases remaining between them. CDR3 nucleotides: TGTGCCAGCAGGGGGGGAGGCTCACCCCTCCACTTT. Translated, it gives CASRGGGSPLHF.

The chain has TRBV10-3 and TRBJ2-3, with TRBD2 matching over 13 bases. Trimming removed 8 bases from V and 1 base from J; junction bases left unmatched: 6. The length of the CDR3 is 16 residues. Germline CDR1 reads ENHRY; CDR2 reads SYGVKD. CDR3 nucleotide sequence: TGTGCCATCGGACTAGCGGGGGCTCGGGGCACAGATACGCAGTATTTT. Translated, it gives CAIGLAGARGTDTQYF.

The rearrangement joins TRBV28 to TRBJ2-7; no firm D call. The CDR3 runs to 12 residues. CDR1 MDHEN and CDR2 SYDVKM come from the germline V gene. Trimming left V 6 bases short and J 7 bases short, with 13 bases between. CDR3 nucleotides: TGTGCCAGCAGGGTAGGTCCTCGGGAGCAGTACTTC. As protein: CASRVGPREQYF.

V usage is TRBV6-5 and J usage is TRBJ1-2, with D possibly matching TRBD1 (5 bases). The CDR3 loop spans 12 amino acids. V lost 5 bases and J lost 8, with 12 bases in between. From germline, CDR1 is MNHEY and CDR2 SVGAGI. Here the CDR3 DNA reads TGTGCCAGCAGTAGGGGAAAGGAGGGCTACACCTTC. Translation: CASSRGKEGYTF.

This clone has only a few counts. The gene calls are TRBV6-5 and TRBJ2-7; D perhaps matches TRBD1 (6 bases). The CDR3 totals 14 residues. In germline, CDR1 is MNHEY, CDR2 SVGAGI. V dropped 4 bases and J dropped 2 bases, with 12 bases sitting between them. The CDR3 sequence is CASSLQGTPYEQYF. Here the CDR3 DNA reads TGTGCCAGCAGTTTGCAGGGGACCCCCTACGAGCAGTACTTC.